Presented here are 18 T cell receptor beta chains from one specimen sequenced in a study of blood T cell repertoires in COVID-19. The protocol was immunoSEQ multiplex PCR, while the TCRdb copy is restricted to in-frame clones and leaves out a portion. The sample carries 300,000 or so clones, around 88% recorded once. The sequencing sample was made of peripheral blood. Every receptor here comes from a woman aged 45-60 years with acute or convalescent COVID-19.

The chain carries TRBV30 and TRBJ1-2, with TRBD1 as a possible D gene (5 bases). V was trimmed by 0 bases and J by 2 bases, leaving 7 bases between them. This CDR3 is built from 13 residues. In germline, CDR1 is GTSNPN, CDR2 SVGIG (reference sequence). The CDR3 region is CAWSVGHNYGYTF. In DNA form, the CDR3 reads TGTGCCTGGAGTGTAGGACACAACTATGGCTACACCTTC.

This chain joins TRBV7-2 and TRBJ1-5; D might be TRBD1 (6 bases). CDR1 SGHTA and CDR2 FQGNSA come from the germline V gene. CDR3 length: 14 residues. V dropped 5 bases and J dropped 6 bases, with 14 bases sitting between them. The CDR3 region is CASSRTASGQPQHF. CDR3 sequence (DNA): TGTGCCAGCAGCCGGACAGCCAGCGGTCAGCCCCAGCATTTT. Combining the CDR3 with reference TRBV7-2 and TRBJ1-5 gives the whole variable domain GAGVSQSPSNKVTEKGKDVELRCDPISGHTALYWYRQSLGQGLEFLIYFQGNSAPDKSGLPSDRFSAERTGGSVSTLTIQRTQQEDSAVYLCASSRTASGQPQHFGDGTRLSIL.

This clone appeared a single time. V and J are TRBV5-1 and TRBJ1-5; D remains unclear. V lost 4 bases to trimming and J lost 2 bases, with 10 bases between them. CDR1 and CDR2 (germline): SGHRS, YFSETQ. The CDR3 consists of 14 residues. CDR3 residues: CASSPGQGNQPQHF. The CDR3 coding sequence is TGCGCCAGCAGCCCTGGGCAGGGCAATCAGCCCCAGCATTTT.

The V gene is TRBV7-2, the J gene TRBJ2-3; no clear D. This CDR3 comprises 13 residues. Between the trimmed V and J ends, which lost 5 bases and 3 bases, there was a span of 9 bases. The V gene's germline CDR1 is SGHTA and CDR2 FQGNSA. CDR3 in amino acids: CASSRSATDTQYF. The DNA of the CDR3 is TGTGCCAGCAGCCGCAGCGCAACAGATACGCAGTATTTT.

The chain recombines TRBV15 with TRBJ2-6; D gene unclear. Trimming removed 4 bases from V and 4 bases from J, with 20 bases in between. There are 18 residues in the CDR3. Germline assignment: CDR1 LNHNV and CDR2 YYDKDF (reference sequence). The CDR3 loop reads CATSTIRITLRGANVLTF. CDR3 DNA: TGTGCCACCAGCACCATTAGGATCACCCTGAGGGGGGCCAACGTCCTGACTTTC.

The CDR3 DNA reads as TGTGCCAGCAGTTACTCTGGGCTAGCGGATCCCTACGAGCAGTACTTC. It codes for CASSYSGLADPYEQYF. The V gene is TRBV6-2 or TRBV6-3, the J gene TRBJ2-7; 7 bases match TRBD2. From germline, CDR1 is MNHEY and CDR2 SVGEGT. After removal of 0 bases from V and 2 bases from J, the junction contained 7 bases not matched to a gene. The CDR3 is made up of 16 amino acids.

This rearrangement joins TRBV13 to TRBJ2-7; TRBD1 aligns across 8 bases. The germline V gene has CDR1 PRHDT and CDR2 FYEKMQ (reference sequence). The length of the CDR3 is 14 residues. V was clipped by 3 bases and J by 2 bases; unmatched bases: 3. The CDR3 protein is CASSFGQGPYEQYF. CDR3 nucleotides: TGTGCCAGCAGCTTCGGACAGGGACCCTACGAGCAGTACTTC. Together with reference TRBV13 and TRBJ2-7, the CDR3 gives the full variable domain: AAGVIQSPRHLIKEKRETATLKCYPIPRHDTVYWYQQGPGQDPQFLISFYEKMQSDKGSIPDRFSAQQFSDYHSELNMSSLELGDSALYFCASSFGQGPYEQYFGPGTRLTVT.

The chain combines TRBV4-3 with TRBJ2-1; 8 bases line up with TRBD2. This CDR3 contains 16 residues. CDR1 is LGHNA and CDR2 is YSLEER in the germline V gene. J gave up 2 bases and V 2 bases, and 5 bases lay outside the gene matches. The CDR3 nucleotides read TGCGCCAGCAGCCAATTACTAGCGGAGACCTACAATGAGCAGTTCTTC. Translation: CASSQLLAETYNEQFF.

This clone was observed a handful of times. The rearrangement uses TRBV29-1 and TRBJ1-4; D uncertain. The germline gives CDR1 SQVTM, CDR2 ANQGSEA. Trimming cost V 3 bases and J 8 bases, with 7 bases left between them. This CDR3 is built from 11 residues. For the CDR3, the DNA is TGCAGCGTTGAGCTCAGGGAAAAACTGTTTTTT. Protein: CSVELREKLFF. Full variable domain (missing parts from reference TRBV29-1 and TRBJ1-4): SAVISQKPSRDICQRGTSLTIQCQVDSQVTMMFWYRQQPGQSLTLIATANQGSEATYESGFVIDKFPISRPNLTFSTLTVSNMSPEDSSIYLCSVELREKLFFGSGTQLSVL.

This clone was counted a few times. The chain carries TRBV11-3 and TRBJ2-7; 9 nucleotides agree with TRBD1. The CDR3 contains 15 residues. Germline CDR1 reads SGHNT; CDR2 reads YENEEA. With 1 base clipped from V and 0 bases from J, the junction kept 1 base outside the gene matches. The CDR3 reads CASSLGGQGSYEQYF. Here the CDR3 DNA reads TGTGCCAGCAGCTTAGGGGGACAGGGCTCCTACGAGCAGTACTTC.

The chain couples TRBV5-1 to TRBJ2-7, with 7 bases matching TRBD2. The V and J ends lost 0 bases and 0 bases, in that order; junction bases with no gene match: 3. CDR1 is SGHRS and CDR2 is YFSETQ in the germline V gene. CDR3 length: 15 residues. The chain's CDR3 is CASSLAAGVSYEQYF. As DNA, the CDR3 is TGCGCCAGCAGCTTGGCGGCGGGGGTCTCCTACGAGCAGTACTTC.

The CDR3 DNA reads TGTGCCAGCAGGAGGGGACAGAATGCGGAGACCCAGTACTTC. This sequence encodes CASRRGQNAETQYF. The chain uses TRBV6-5 and TRBJ2-5, with 7 positions matching TRBD1. The CDR3 is made up of 14 amino acids. J lost 5 bases, V lost 6 bases, and 9 bases had no gene match. Germline V gives CDR1 MNHEY, CDR2 SVGAGI.

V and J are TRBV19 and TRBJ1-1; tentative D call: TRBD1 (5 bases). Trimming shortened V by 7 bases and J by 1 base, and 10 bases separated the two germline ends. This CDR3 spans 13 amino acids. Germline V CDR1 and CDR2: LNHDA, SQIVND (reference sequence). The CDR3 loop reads CASIRDRNTEAFF. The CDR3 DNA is TGTGCCAGTATCAGGGATCGGAACACTGAAGCTTTCTTT.

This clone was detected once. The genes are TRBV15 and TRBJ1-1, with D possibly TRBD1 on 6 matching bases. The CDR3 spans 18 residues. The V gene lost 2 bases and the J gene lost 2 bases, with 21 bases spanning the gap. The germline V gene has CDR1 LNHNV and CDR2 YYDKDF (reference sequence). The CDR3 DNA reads TGTGCCACCAGCAGAACCCGTCAAGTTGGGGGCCTAAACACTGAAGCTTTCTTT. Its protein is CATSRTRQVGGLNTEAFF.

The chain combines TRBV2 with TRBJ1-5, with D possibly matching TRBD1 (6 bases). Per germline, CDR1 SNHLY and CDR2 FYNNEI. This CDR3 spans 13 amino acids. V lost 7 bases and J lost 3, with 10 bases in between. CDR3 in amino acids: CASKTGPNQPQHF. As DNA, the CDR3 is TGTGCCAGCAAGACAGGACCCAATCAGCCCCAGCATTTT.

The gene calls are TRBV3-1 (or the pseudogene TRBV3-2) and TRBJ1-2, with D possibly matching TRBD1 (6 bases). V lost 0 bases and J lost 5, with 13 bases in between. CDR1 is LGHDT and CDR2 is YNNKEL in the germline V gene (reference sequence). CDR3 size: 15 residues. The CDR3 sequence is CASSQEKRGSYGYTF. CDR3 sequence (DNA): TGTGCCAGCAGCCAAGAAAAAAGGGGGTCTTATGGCTACACCTTC.

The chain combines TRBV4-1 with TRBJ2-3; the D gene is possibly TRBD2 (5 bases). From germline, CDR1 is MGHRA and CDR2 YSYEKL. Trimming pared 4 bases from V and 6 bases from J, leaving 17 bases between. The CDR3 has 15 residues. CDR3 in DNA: TGCGCCAGCAGCCCCCGCGGATCGGGGTTGGATACGCAGTATTTT. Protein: CASSPRGSGLDTQYF.

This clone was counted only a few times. CDR3 protein: CASSLGQAFWGANTGELFF. DNA of the CDR3: TGTGCCAGTAGTCTGGGACAGGCCTTCTGGGGGGCGAACACCGGGGAGCTGTTTTTT. The chain recombines TRBV19 with TRBJ2-2; 8 bases line up with TRBD1. J was trimmed by 0 bases and V by 5 bases; bases with no gene match: 14. In germline, CDR1 is LNHDA, CDR2 SQIVND (reference sequence). The CDR3 runs 19 residues.